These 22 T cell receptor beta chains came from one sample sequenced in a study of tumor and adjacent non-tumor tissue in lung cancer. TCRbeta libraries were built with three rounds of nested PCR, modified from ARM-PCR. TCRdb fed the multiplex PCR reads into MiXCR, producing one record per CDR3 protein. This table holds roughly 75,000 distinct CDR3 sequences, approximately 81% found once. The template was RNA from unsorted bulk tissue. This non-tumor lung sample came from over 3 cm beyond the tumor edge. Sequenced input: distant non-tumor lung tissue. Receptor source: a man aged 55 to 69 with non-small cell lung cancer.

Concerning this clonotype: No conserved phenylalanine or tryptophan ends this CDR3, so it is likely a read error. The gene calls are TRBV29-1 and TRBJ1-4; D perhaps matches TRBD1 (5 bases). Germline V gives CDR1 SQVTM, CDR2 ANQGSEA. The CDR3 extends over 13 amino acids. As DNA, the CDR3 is TGCGGCGTTGGGGCCGGCAAGAATGAAAAACTGTTTCTT. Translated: CGVGAGKNEKLFL.

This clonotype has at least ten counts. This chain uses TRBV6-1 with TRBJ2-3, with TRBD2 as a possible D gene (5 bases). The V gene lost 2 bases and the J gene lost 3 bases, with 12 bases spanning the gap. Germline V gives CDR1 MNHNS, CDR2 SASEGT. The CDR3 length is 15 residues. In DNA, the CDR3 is TGTGCCAGCAGTGAAAACCCCCGGGGAACAGATACGCAGTATTTT. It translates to CASSENPRGTDTQYF.

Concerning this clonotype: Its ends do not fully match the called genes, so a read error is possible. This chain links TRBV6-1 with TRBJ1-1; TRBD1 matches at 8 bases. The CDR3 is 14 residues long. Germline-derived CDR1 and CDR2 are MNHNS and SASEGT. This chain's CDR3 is CTSSEDRGNTEALF. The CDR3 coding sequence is TGTACCAGCAGTGAAGACAGGGGCAACACTGAAGCTCTCTTT.

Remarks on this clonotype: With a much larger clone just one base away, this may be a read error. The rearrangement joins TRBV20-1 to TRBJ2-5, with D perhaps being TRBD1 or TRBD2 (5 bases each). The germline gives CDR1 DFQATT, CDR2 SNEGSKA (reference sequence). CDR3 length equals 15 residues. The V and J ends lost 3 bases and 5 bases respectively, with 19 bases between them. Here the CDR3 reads CSARPGRGFRETQYF. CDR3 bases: TGCAGTGCTAGGCCGGGACGGGGATTTAGGGAGACCCAGTACTTC.

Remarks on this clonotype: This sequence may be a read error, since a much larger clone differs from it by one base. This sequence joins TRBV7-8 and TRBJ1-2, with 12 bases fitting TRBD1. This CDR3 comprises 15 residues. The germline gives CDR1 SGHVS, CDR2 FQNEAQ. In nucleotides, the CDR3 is TGTGCCACCAGCAGGGACAGGGGGCTTCACTATGGCTACACCTTC. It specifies CATSRDRGLHYGYTF.

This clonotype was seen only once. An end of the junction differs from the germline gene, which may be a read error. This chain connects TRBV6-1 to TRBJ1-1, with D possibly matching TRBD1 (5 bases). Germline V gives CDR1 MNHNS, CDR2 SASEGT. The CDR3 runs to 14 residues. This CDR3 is CASRTGHLNAEAFF. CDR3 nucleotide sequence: TGCGCCAGCAGGACGGGGCATCTAAACGCTGAAGCTTTCTTT.

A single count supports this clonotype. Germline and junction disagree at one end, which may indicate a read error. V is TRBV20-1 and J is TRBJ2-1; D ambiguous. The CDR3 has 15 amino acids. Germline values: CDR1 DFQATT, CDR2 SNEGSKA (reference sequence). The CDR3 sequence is CSARDRHSSYNEQSF. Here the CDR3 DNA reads TGCAGTGCTAGAGATCGGCATAGCAGCTACAATGAGCAGTCCTTC.

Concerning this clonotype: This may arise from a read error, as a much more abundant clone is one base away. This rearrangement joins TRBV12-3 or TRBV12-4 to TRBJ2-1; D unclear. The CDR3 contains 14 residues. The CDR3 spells CASILIRKYNEQFF. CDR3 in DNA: TGTGCCAGCATTTTAATCCGAAAGTACAATGAGCAGTTCTTC.

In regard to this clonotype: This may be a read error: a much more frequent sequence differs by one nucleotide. The DNA of the CDR3 is TGCGCCGCTGCGGGACTAGCGGGGGGGGTCTACAGTGAGCAGTTCTTC. This gives the protein CAAAGLAGGVYSEQFF. V is TRBV10-2 and J is TRBJ2-1, with TRBD2 identical over 16 bases. CDR1 and CDR2 from the germline V gene are WSHSY and SAAADI. This CDR3 contains 16 residues.

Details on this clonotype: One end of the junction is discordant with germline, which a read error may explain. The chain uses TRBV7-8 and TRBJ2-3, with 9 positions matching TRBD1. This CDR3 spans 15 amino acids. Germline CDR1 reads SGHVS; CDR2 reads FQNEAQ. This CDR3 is CANSLLDRGSDTQYF. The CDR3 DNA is TGTGCCAACAGCTTATTGGACAGGGGATCTGATACGCAGTATTTT.

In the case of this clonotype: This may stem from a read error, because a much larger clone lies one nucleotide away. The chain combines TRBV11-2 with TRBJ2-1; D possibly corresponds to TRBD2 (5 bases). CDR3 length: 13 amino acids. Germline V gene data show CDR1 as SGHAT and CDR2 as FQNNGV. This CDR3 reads CASSLGAAGLKIF. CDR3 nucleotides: TGTGCCAGCAGCTTAGGGGCGGCGGGCCTAAAGATCTTC.

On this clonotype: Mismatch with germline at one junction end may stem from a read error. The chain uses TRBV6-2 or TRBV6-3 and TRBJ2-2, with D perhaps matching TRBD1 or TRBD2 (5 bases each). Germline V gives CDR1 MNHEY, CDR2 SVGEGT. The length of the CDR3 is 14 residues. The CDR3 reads CASTLGELTGEQFF. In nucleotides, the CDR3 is TGTGCCAGCACGTTAGGGGAACTTACCGGGGAGCAGTTTTTT.

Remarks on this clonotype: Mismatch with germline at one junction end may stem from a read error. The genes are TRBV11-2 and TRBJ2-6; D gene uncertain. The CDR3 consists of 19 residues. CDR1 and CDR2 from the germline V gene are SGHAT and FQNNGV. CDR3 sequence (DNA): TGTGCCAGCATCTTAGTTCCAAAGGACCAGCCCTCTGGGGCCAACGTCCTGACTTTC. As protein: CASILVPKDQPSGANVLTF.

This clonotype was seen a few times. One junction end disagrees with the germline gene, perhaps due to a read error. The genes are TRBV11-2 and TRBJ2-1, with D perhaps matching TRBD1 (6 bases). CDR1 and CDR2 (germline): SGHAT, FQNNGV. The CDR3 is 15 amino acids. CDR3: CTSSFTGSSYNEQFF. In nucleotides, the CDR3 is TGTACCAGCAGCTTCACAGGGAGCTCCTATAATGAGCAGTTCTTC.

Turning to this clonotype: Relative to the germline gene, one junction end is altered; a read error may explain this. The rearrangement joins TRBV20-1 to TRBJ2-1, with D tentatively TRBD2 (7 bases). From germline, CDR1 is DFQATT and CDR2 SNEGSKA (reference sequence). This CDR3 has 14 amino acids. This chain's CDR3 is CSARVRGEQGKQIF. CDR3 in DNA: TGCAGTGCTAGAGTTCGGGGGGAACAGGGTAAGCAGATCTTC.

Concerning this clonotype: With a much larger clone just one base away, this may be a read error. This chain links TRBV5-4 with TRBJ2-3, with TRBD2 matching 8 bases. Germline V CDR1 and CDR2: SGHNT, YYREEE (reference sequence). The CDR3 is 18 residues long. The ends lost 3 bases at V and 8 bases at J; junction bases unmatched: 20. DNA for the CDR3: TGTGCCAGCAGCTCCTCCCCCGGGACTATCGGGGGGGCACGTACGCAGTATTTT. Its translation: CASSSSPGTIGGARTQYF.

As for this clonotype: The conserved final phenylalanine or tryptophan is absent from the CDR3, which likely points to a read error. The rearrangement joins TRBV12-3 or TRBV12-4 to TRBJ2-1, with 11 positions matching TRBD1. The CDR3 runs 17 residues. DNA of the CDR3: TGTGCCAGTAGTTCCCCGGGACAGGGGGATCCCAAGGCTGAGCAGTTCCTC. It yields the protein CASSSPGQGDPKAEQFL.

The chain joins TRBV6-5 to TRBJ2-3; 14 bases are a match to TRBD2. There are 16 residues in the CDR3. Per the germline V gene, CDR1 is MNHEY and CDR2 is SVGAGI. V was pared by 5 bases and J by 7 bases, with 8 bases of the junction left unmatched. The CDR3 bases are TGTGCCAGCAGTACCCCGACTAGCGGGAGGGGTAATACGCAGTATTTT. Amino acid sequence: CASSTPTSGRGNTQYF.

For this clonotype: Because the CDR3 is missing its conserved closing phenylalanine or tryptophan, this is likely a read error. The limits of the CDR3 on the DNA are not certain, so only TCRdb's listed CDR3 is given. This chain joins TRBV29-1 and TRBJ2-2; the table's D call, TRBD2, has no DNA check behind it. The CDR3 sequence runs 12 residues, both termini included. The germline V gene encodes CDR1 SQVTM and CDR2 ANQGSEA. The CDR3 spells CSVRTAIGELFC.

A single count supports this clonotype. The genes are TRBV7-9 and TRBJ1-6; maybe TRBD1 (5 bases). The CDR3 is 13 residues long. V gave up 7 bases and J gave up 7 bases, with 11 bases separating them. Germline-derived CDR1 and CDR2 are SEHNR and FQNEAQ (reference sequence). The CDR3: CASTGRTNSPLHF. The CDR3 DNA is TGTGCCAGCACTGGCAGGACAAATTCACCCCTCCACTTT.

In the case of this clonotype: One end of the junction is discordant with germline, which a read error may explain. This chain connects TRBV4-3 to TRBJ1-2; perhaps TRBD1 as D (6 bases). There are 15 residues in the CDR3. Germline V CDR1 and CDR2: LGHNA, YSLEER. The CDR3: CASSRGHETNYVYTF. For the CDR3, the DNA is TGCGCCAGCAGCCGGGGACACGAGACTAACTATGTCTACACCTTC.

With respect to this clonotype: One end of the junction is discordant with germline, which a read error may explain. As DNA, the CDR3 is TGTGTCAGCAGTGGGACAGGGGGCGATACGCAGTATTTT. Its translation: CVSSGTGGDTQYF. This chain uses TRBV11-2 with TRBJ2-3; 12 positions agree with TRBD1. Germline-derived CDR1 and CDR2 are SGHAT and FQNNGV. The CDR3 consists of 13 residues.